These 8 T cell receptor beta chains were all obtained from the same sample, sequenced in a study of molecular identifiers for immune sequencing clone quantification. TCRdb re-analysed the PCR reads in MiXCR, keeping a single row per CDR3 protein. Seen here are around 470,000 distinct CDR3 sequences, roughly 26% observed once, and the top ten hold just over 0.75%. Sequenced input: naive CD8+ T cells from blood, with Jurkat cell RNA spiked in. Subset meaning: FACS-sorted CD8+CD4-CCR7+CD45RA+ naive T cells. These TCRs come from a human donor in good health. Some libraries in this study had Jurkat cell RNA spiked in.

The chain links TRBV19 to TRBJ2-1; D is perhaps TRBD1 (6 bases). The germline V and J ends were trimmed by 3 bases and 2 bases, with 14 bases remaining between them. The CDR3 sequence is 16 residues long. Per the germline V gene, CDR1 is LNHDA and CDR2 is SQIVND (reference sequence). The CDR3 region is CASSMTDRPAYNEQFF. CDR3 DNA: TGTGCCAGTAGTATGACCGACAGGCCAGCCTACAATGAGCAGTTCTTC.

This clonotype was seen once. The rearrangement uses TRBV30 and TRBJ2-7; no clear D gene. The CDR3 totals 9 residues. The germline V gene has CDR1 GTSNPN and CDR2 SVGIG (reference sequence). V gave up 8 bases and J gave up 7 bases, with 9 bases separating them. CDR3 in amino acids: CAVNSEQYF. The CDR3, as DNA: TGTGCCGTGAACTCGGAGCAGTACTTC. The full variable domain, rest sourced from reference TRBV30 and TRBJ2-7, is SQTIHQWPATLVQPVGSPLSLECTVEGTSNPNLYWYRQAAGRGLQLLFYSVGIGQISSEVPQNLSASRPQDRQFILSSKKLLLSDSGFYLCAVNSEQYFGPGTRLTVT.

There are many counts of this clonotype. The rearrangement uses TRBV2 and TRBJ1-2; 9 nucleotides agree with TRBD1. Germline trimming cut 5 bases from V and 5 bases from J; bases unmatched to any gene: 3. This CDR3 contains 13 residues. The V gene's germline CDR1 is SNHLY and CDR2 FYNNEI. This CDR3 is CASSSQGAYGYTF. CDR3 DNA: TGTGCCAGCAGTTCACAGGGGGCTTATGGCTACACCTTC.

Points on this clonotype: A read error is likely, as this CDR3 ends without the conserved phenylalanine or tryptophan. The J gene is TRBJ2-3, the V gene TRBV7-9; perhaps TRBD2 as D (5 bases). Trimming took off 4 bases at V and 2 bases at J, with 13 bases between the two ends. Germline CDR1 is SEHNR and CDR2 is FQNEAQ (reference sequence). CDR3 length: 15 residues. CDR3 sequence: CASSSGGSLTDTQYL. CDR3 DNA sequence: TGTGCCAGCAGCTCCGGAGGTAGTCTCACAGATACGCAGTATCTT.

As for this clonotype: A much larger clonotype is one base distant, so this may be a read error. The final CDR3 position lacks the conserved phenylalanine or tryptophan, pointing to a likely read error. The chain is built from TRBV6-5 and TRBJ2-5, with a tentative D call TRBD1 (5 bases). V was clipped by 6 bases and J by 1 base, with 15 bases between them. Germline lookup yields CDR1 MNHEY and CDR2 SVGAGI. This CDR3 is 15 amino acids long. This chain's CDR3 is CASSYTRGFQETQYS. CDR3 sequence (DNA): TGTGCCAGCAGCTATACAAGGGGTTTCCAAGAGACCCAGTACTCC.

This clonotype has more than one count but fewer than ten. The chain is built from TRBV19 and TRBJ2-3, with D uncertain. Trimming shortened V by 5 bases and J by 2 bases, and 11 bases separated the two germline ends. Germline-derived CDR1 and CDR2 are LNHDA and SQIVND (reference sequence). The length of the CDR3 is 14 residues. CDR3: CASSFSSFTDTQYF. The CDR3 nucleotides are TGTGCCAGTAGTTTCAGCAGTTTCACAGATACGCAGTATTTT.

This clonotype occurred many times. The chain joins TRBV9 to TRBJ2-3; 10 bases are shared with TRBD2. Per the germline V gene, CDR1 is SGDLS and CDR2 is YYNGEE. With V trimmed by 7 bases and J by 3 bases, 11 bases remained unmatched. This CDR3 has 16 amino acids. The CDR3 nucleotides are TGTGCCAGCGGGTTAGAGGCTAGCGGGAGTACAGATACGCAGTATTTT. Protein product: CASGLEASGSTDTQYF.

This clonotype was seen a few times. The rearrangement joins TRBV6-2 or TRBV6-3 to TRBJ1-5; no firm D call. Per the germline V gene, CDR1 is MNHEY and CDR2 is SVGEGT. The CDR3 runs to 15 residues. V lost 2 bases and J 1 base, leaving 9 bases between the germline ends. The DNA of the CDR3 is TGTGCCAGCAGTTACCTTGGTTCCAGCAATCAGCCCCAGCATTTT. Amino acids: CASSYLGSSNQPQHF.